This T cell receptor beta chain emerged from a study of OX40 agonist ivuxolimab in advanced cancers. As for the study in general: Patients' therapy was ivuxolimab, an antibody that acts as an agonist of OX40 (CD134).

After removal of 2 bases from V and 7 bases from J, the junction contained 0 bases not matched to a gene. The germline V gene encodes CDR1 SGHDT and CDR2 YYEEEE. CDR3 length equals 13 residues. This clone has just one count. Using immunoSEQ multiplex PCR, the repertoire was profiled, and TCRdb retains in-frame clones only, with some absent. The sample has about 86,000 clones, approximately 90% seen once. V is TRBV5-6 and J is TRBJ1-6, with TRBD1 identical over 7 bases. The specimen comprised CD4+ or CD8+ T cells sorted from blood, sampled in a trial of the OX40 agonist ivuxolimab. This TCR was sampled from an adult with an advanced solid tumor such as melanoma, head and neck, liver or kidney cancer. The CDR3 DNA follows: TGTGCCAGCAGCTTCAGGGGGAATTCACCCCTCCACTTT. Amino acids: CASSFRGNSPLHF.